This paragraph reports one T cell receptor (beta chain). This specimen belongs to a study of OX40 agonist ivuxolimab in advanced cancers. In the study overall: Aged roughly 23 to 80 with a mean of about 63 years, they were approximately 79% male.

Some clones are missing from TCRdb's copy, which holds only in-frame ones; the method was immunoSEQ multiplex PCR. In the table there are 150,000 to 180,000 clones, under 95% of which are singletons. This CDR3 comprises 15 residues. V shed 2 bases, J shed 7 bases, and the junction held 8 bases outside the gene matches. Germline V gene lookup returns CDR1 SGDLS and CDR2 YYNGEE. Autoimmune disease history or systemic immunosuppression barred patients. The chain uses TRBV9 and TRBJ2-1; 8 bases agree with TRBD2. The receptor was isolated from an adult with an advanced solid tumor such as melanoma, head and neck, liver or kidney cancer. Specimen: CD4+ or CD8+ T cells sorted from blood, collected in a trial of the OX40 agonist ivuxolimab. Written as DNA, the CDR3 is TGTGCCAGCAGCGTTCGGACTAGCTCAGGGAATGAGCAGTTCTTC. Translating it yields CASSVRTSSGNEQFF.